Shown below are 9 T cell receptor beta chains from a single sample sequenced in a study of human T cells and chemical hapten exposure. Each CDR3 protein gets one entry after TCRdb re-called the RACE reads with MiXCR. The table includes 100,000 to 150,000 distinct CDR3 sequences, roughly 13% detected once. Time point indicated: pre-sensitization, week 0. Described treatment: therapeutic diphenylcyclopropenone sensitization with weekly scalp DPC. This specimen was whole blood, taken in connection with sensitization to the hapten diphenylcyclopropenone (DPC). The receptors were gathered from a woman under 30 with alopecia areata. Some clones in this sample may be carry-over from other donors' samples.

The CDR3 region is CSARDITQTNEQFF. CDR3 DNA: TGCAGTGCTAGAGATATTACGCAAACCAATGAGCAGTTCTTC. This chain joins TRBV20-1 and TRBJ2-1; the D is unclear. V lost 0 bases to trimming and J lost 6 bases, with 12 bases between them. From germline, CDR1 is DFQATT and CDR2 SNEGSKA (reference sequence). This CDR3 has 14 amino acids.

This clonotype was detected ten times or more. This sequence joins TRBV11-2 and TRBJ1-6; 12 nucleotides match TRBD1. The V gene's germline CDR1 is SGHAT and CDR2 FQNNGV. The CDR3 is 18 amino acids. With 5 bases clipped from V and 4 bases from J, the junction kept 9 bases outside the gene matches. The CDR3 is CASSQGQGAQTYNSPLHF. The CDR3 coding sequence is TGTGCCAGCAGCCAGGGACAGGGGGCCCAGACGTATAATTCACCCCTCCACTTT.

In its sample, this clonotype was seen many times. The chain couples TRBV2 to TRBJ1-5; D unclear. This CDR3 is built from 16 residues. Between the trimmed V and J ends, which lost 6 bases and 1 base, there was a span of 16 bases. Per germline, CDR1 SNHLY and CDR2 FYNNEI. Here the CDR3 reads CASSSPGRRSNQPQHF. DNA for the CDR3: TGTGCCAGCAGCTCCCCTGGACGGAGGAGCAATCAGCCCCAGCATTTT.

The genes are TRBV5-4 and TRBJ1-1; the D gene is possibly TRBD1 (6 bases). CDR3 length: 14 residues. CDR1 SGHNT and CDR2 YYREEE come from the germline V gene (reference sequence). Trimming removed 4 bases at V and 3 bases at J, with 13 bases between. The CDR3 coding sequence is TGTGCCAGCAGCCACAGGAGGGGGGACACTGAAGCTTTCTTT. Amino acid sequence: CASSHRRGDTEAFF.

This chain connects TRBV29-1 to TRBJ2-7; D possibly corresponds to TRBD2 (7 bases). Trimming removed 4 bases from V and 2 bases from J, with 12 bases in between. CDR1 is SQVTM and CDR2 is ANQGSEA in the germline V gene. The length of the CDR3 is 13 residues. The CDR3 reads CSVVGGGTYEQYF. CDR3 nucleotide sequence: TGCAGCGTTGTAGGCGGGGGCACCTACGAGCAGTACTTC.

This clonotype has a count of ten or more. The rearrangement joins TRBV29-1 to TRBJ1-1, with D hard to call. Germline values: CDR1 SQVTM, CDR2 ANQGSEA. The CDR3 consists of 10 residues. V was pared by 6 bases and J by 2 bases, with 4 bases between. The CDR3 DNA is TGCAGCGTGGACAACACTGAAGCTTTCTTT. Translated, it gives CSVDNTEAFF. The complete variable domain, with remaining parts taken from reference TRBV29-1 and TRBJ1-1, reads SAVISQKPSRDICQRGTSLTIQCQVDSQVTMMFWYRQQPGQSLTLIATANQGSEATYESGFVIDKFPISRPNLTFSTLTVSNMSPEDSSIYLCSVDNTEAFFGQGTRLTVV.

This clonotype has ten or more counts. The chain employs TRBV19 and TRBJ1-5; 9 bases map to TRBD1. Unmatched junction bases numbered 3, after V lost 5 bases and J lost 1 base. The CDR3 spans 15 residues. Looked up from germline, CDR1 is LNHDA and CDR2 is SQIVND (reference sequence). In DNA form, the CDR3 reads TGTGCCAGTAGTCTCGGGACAGGGAGCAATCAGCCCCAGCATTTT. This codes for CASSLGTGSNQPQHF.

The rearrangement joins TRBV11-2 to TRBJ2-7; D unclear. The V end lost 5 bases, the J end lost 1 base, and 12 bases lay between the germline ends. CDR3 length equals 14 residues. The germline CDR1 and CDR2 sequences are SGHAT and FQNNGV. CDR3: CASSLSDGSYEQYF. The CDR3 bases are TGTGCCAGCAGCCTCAGCGACGGTTCCTACGAGCAGTACTTC. The variable domain in full, completed from reference TRBV11-2 and TRBJ2-7, reads EAGVAQSPRYKIIEKRQSVAFWCNPISGHATLYWYQQILGQGPKLLIQFQNNGVVDDSQLPKDRFSAERLKGVDSTLKIQPAKLEDSAVYLCASSLSDGSYEQYFGPGTRLTVT.

The chain recombines TRBV14 with TRBJ2-1; D unresolved. This CDR3 region has 11 residues. The V end was cut by 1 base, the J end by 8 bases, with 3 bases between. CDR1 is SGHDN, CDR2 FVKESK, per germline. The CDR3 DNA reads TGTGCCAGCAGCCAAGCGTATGAGCAGTTCTTC. It translates to CASSQAYEQFF.